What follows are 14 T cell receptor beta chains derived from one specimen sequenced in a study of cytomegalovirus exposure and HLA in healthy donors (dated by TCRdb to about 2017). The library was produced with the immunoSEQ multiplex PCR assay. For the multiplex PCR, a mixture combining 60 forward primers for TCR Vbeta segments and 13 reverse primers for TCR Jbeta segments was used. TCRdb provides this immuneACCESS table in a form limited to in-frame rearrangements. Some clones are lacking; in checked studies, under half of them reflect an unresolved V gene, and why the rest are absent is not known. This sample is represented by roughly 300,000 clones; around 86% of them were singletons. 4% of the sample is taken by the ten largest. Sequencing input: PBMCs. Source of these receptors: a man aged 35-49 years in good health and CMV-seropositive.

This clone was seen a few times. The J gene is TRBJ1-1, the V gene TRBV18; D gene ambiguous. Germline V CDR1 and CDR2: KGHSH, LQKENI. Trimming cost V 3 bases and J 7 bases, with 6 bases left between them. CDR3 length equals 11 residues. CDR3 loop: CASSPGIEAFF. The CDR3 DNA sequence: TGTGCCAGCTCACCCGGGATTGAAGCTTTCTTT.

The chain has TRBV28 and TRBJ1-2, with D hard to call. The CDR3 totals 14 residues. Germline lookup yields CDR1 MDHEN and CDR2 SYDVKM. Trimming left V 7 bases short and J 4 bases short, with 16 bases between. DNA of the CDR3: TGTGCCAGCACCTCTACGGGTTTAGGCTATGGCTACACCTTC. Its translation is CASTSTGLGYGYTF.

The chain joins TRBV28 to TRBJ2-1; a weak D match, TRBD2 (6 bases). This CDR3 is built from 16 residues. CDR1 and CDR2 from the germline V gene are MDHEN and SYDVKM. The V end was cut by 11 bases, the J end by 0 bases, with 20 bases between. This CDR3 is CAAPQREATSYNEQFF. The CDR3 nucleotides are TGTGCCGCTCCCCAAAGGGAGGCGACCTCCTACAATGAGCAGTTCTTC.

The CDR3 loop reads CASSIGVNRGDEQFF. The CDR3, as DNA: TGTGCCAGTAGTATAGGTGTAAACAGGGGTGATGAGCAGTTCTTC. The chain carries TRBV19 and TRBJ2-1; TRBD1 matches at 7 bases. Looked up from germline, CDR1 is LNHDA and CDR2 is SQIVND (reference sequence). V dropped 1 base and J dropped 8; count of bases not matched to a gene: 8. CDR3 size: 15 residues.

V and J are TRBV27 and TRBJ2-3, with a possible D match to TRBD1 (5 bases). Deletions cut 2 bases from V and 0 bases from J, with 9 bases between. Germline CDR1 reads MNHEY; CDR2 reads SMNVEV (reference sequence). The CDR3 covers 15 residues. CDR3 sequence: CASSLGAVSTDTQYF. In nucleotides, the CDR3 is TGTGCCAGCAGTTTAGGGGCAGTGAGCACAGATACGCAGTATTTT.

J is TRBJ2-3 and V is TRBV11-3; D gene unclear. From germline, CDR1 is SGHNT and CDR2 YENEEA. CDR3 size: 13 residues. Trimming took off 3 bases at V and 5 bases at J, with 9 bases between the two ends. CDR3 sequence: CASSLSARDTQYF. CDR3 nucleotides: TGTGCCAGCAGCTTGTCTGCGCGAGATACGCAGTATTTT.

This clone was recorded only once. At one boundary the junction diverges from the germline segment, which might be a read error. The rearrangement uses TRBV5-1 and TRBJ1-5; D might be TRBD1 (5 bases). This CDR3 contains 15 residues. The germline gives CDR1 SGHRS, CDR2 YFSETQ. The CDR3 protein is CASSDYRLFNQPQHF. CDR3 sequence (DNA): TGTGCCAGCAGCGATTACAGGCTTTTCAATCAGCCCCAGCATTTT.

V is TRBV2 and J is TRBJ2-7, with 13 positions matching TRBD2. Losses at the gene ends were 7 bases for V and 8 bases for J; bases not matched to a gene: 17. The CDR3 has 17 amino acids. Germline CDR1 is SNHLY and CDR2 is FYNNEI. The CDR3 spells CASNLRTSGSSPSQQYF. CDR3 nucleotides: TGTGCCAGCAATCTCCGGACTAGCGGGAGTTCACCCAGCCAGCAGTACTTC.

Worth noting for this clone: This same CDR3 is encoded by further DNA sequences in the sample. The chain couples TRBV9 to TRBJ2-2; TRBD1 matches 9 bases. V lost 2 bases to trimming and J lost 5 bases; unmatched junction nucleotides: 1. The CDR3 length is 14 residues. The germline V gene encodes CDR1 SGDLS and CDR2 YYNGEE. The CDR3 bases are TGTGCCAGCAGCGTTGGACAGGGGACCGGGGAGCTGTTTTTT. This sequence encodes CASSVGQGTGELFF.

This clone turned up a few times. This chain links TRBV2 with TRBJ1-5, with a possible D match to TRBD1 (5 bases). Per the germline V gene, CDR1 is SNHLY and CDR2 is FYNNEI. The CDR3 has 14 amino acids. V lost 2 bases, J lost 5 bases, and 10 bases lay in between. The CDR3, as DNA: TGTGCCAGCAGTGAATTGATGACAGATCAGCCCCAGCATTTT. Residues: CASSELMTDQPQHF.

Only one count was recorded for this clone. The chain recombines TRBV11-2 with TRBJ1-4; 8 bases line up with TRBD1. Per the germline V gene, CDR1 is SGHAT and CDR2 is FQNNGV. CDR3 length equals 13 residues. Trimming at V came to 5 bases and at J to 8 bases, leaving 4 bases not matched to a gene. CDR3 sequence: CASSARQGEKLFF. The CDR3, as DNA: TGTGCCAGCAGCGCAAGACAGGGGGAAAAACTGTTTTTT.

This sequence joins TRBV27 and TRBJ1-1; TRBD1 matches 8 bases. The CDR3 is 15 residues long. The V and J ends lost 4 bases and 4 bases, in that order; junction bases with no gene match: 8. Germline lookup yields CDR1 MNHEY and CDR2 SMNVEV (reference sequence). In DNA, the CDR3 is TGTGCCAGCAGTTCTGACCCACAGGGGGGCACTGAAGCTTTCTTT. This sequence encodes CASSSDPQGGTEAFF.

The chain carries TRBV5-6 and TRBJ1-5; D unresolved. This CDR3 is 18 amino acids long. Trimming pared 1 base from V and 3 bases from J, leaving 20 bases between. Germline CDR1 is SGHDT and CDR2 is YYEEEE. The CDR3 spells CASSLSSRLSNLNQPQHF. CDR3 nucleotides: TGTGCCAGCAGCTTGTCAAGTAGACTTTCAAACCTCAATCAGCCCCAGCATTTT.

Here the CDR3 reads CASSLFLGATTEAFF. As DNA, the CDR3 is TGCGCCAGCAGCTTGTTTCTGGGGGCGACCACTGAAGCTTTCTTT. The J gene is TRBJ1-1, the V gene TRBV5-1, with TRBD1 as a possible D gene (6 bases). V was cut by 1 base and J by 4 bases, with 14 bases left in between. The CDR3 length is 15 residues. Looked up from germline, CDR1 is SGHRS and CDR2 is YFSETQ. The full variable domain, its missing parts supplied by reference TRBV5-1 and TRBJ1-1, is KAGVTQTPRYLIKTRGQQVTLSCSPISGHRSVSWYQQTPGQGLQFLFEYFSETQRNKGNFPGRFSGRQFSNSRSEMNVSTLELGDSALYLCASSLFLGATTEAFFGQGTRLTVV.